Below, 3 T cell receptor beta chains from the same sample are listed, as sequenced in a study of T cell responses to AZD1222 COVID-19 vaccine. Here immunoSEQ multiplex PCR was the method, and the copy in TCRdb shows in-frame clones only, minus some. The profile shows about 96,000 clones, about 89% of them singletons. The specimen comprised peripheral blood, sampled on day 0 of AZD1222 vaccination. The receptors stem from an adult in good health.

This chain joins TRBV30 and TRBJ1-5; weak D call: TRBD1 (6 bases). Germline loops: CDR1 GTSNPN, CDR2 SVGIG (reference sequence). With 5 bases removed from V and 5 bases from J, the gap between germline ends came to 13 bases. This CDR3 has 13 residues. CDR3 sequence (DNA): TGTGCCTGGGGGTTGGGGGCCCATCAGCCCCAGCATTTT. Protein sequence: CAWGLGAHQPQHF.

This chain joins TRBV3-1 (or the pseudogene TRBV3-2) and TRBJ1-4; possibly TRBD1 for D (6 bases). The V and J ends lost 5 bases and 5 bases respectively, with 12 bases between them. The CDR3 runs 14 residues. CDR1 and CDR2 from the germline V gene are LGHDT and YNNKEL (reference sequence). CDR3 sequence (DNA): TGTGCCAGCAGCGGGGACACCTTAAATGAAAAACTGTTTTTT. It specifies CASSGDTLNEKLFF.

This clone appeared once. The V call is TRBV5-1, the J call TRBJ1-2; D is uncertain. Germline CDR1 and CDR2: SGHRS and YFSETQ. This CDR3 is 13 amino acids long. Trimming stripped 7 bases from V and 4 bases from J, with 14 bases between. The CDR3 sequence is CASRVYDGYGYTF. The CDR3 DNA reads as TGCGCCAGCCGCGTTTATGACGGCTATGGCTACACCTTC.